The TCR beta chain under discussion was sequenced for a study of blood T cell repertoires in COVID-19. Looking at the study overall: Sample material is recorded as cDNA or gDNA derived from T cells, B-cell-depleted T cells, or PBMCs.

In its sample, this clone was seen a few times. Seattle patient enrollment occurred during active infection, with longitudinal follow-up thereafter. Per the original data handling: Reference gene primer amplification gave estimated nucleated cell counts. Profiled with immunoSEQ multiplex PCR; TCRdb holds only in-frame clones, not every one. V and J calls and clone size are given by that table; D and trimming were obtained from the DNA. The sample has 330,000 or so clones, roughly 89% seen once. The germline gives CDR1 GTSNPN, CDR2 SVGIG (reference sequence). Trimming cost V 3 bases and J 4 bases; bases outside gene matches: 6. This CDR3 comprises 15 residues.

Sequencing was done on a sample of peripheral blood. The source is a man aged 30-40 years with COVID-19, enrolled during active disease. This chain uses TRBV30 with TRBJ1-3, with TRBD1 matching over 10 bases. The CDR3 nucleotides are TGTGCCTGGAGCCGACAGGGGGCGCACGGAAACACCATATATTTT. This translates into CAWSRQGAHGNTIYF.